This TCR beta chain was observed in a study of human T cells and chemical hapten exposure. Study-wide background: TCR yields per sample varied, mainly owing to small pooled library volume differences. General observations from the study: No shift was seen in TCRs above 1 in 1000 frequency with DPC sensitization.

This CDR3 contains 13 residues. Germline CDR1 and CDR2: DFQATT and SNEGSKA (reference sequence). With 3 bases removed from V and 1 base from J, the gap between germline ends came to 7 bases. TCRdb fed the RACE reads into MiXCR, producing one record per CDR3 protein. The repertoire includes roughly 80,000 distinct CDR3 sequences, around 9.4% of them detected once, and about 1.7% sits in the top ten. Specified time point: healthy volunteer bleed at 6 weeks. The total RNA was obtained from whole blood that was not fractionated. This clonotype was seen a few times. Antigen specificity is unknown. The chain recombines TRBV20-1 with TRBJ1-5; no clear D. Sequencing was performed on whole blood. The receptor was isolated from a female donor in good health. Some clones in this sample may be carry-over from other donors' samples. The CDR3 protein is CSASPQSNQPQHF. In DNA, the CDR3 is TGCAGTGCTAGTCCACAGAGCAATCAGCCCCAGCATTTT.